Listed below are T cell receptor beta chains from one sample, sequenced in a study of blood T cells in healthy people across ages. TCRdb re-called the 5' RACE reads with MiXCR, one entry per CDR3 protein. The sample contains about 1.4 million distinct CDR3 sequences, approximately 59% of which appear only once. The material sequenced was blood. These receptors were taken from a man younger than 35 in good health. Both conserved end residues are part of each CDR3. Each record gives: J gene, clone size, CDR3 length, D gene, V gene, CDR3 protein, CDR3 DNA. D genes are given only for firm matches. Clone size is shown for a subset of rows, as once, few, many or a class of expanded clone.

J: TRBJ1-1; size: -; length: 14; D: -; V: TRBV5-1; CDR3: CASMPGPRDTEAFF; DNA: TGCGCCAGCATGCCGGGTCCCCGGGACACTGAAGCTTTCTTT
J: TRBJ1-1; size: -; length: 13; D: TRBD1; V: TRBV20-1; CDR3: CSVKTGVNTEAFF; DNA: TGCAGTGTTAAGACAGGGGTGAACACTGAAGCTTTCTTT
J: TRBJ1-5; size: -; length: 12; D: -; V: TRBV12-3/TRBV12-4; CDR3: CASSGDNQPQHF; DNA: TGTGCCAGCAGTGGGGACAATCAGCCCCAGCATTTT
J: TRBJ1-1; size: -; length: 15; D: -; V: TRBV7-9; CDR3: CASSLIAQGWTEAFF; DNA: TGTGCCAGCAGCTTAATAGCGCAGGGATGGACTGAAGCTTTCTTT
J: TRBJ2-6; size: -; length: 18; D: -; V: TRBV9; CDR3: CASRPKDSPGAGANVLTF; DNA: TGTGCCAGCAGACCGAAAGACAGTCCCGGGGCTGGGGCCAACGTCCTGACTTTC
J: TRBJ2-7; size: -; length: 16; D: TRBD1; V: TRBV6-1; CDR3: CASSENKGRQGYEQYF; DNA: TGTGCCAGCAGTGAAAATAAGGGGAGACAGGGCTACGAGCAGTACTTC
J: TRBJ1-2; size: -; length: 15; D: -; V: TRBV29-1; CDR3: CSVEKGITIAGGYTF; DNA: TGCAGCGTTGAAAAAGGGATAACTATAGCGGGTGGCTACACCTTC
J: TRBJ2-1; size: -; length: 17; D: TRBD2; V: TRBV11-2; CDR3: CASSLDSERGAGYEQFF; DNA: TGTGCCAGCAGCTTAGATAGTGAGCGGGGGGCGGGCTATGAGCAGTTCTTC
J: TRBJ1-1; size: -; length: 14; D: -; V: TRBV6-6; CDR3: CASSPQRLNTEAFF; DNA: TGTGCCAGCAGTCCACAGCGCCTGAACACTGAAGCTTTCTTT
J: TRBJ2-3; size: -; length: 14; D: TRBD2; V: TRBV20-1; CDR3: CSARRRGGSDTQYF; DNA: TGCAGTGCTAGGAGGCGGGGGGGCTCAGATACGCAGTATTTT
J: TRBJ2-1; size: -; length: 16; D: TRBD2; V: TRBV6-2/TRBV6-3; CDR3: CASSYGGDYIFNEQFF; DNA: TGTGCCAGCAGTTACGGCGGGGACTACATCTTTAATGAGCAGTTCTTC
J: TRBJ2-3; size: few; length: 15; D: -; V: TRBV5-1; CDR3: CASSLVASGTDTQYF; DNA: TGCGCCAGCAGCTTGGTGGCCAGCGGCACAGATACGCAGTATTTT
J: TRBJ1-2; size: few; length: 13; D: -; V: TRBV6-1; CDR3: CASSGGGSDGYTF; DNA: TGTGCCAGCAGTGGGGGGGGATCCGATGGCTACACCTTC
J: TRBJ2-3; size: -; length: 17; D: -; V: TRBV19; CDR3: CASSIVFSGLRTDTQYF; DNA: TGTGCCAGTAGTATAGTTTTCTCGGGACTTCGCACAGATACGCAGTATTTT
J: TRBJ2-1; size: -; length: 15; D: TRBD2; V: TRBV20-1; CDR3: CSARPIAGGLNEQFF; DNA: TGCAGTGCCCGCCCCATCGCGGGGGGGCTAAATGAGCAGTTCTTC
J: TRBJ2-7; size: -; length: 14; D: -; V: TRBV7-2; CDR3: CASSPRGSAYEQYF; DNA: TGTGCCAGCAGCCCCCGTGGCAGCGCCTACGAGCAGTACTTC
J: TRBJ1-2; size: -; length: 14; D: -; V: TRBV12-3/TRBV12-4; CDR3: CASSVLDSNYGYTF; DNA: TGTGCCAGCAGTGTACTAGACAGTAACTATGGCTACACCTTC
J: TRBJ2-3; size: -; length: 15; D: TRBD1; V: TRBV5-1; CDR3: CASSGVGQDADTQYF; DNA: TGCGCCAGCAGCGGGGTCGGACAGGACGCAGATACGCAGTATTTT
J: TRBJ2-7; size: -; length: 15; D: -; V: TRBV5-1; CDR3: CASSSGTSTYNEQYF; DNA: TGCGCCAGCAGCTCCGGGACGTCTACCTACAATGAGCAGTACTTC
J: TRBJ2-3; size: -; length: 16; D: -; V: TRBV21-1; CDR3: CASSKKSGRVSDTQYF; DNA: TGTGCCAGCAGCAAAAAAAGCGGGAGGGTTTCAGATACGCAGTATTTT
J: TRBJ1-3; size: -; length: 16; D: TRBD1; V: TRBV6-2/TRBV6-3; CDR3: CASTSVKGAKGNTIYF; DNA: TGTGCCAGCACCTCAGTGAAGGGGGCGAAGGGAAACACCATATATTTT
J: TRBJ2-7; size: few; length: 17; D: -; V: TRBV5-1; CDR3: CASSISITGADSYEQYF; DNA: TGCGCCAGCAGCATATCGATTACAGGTGCCGACTCCTACGAGCAGTACTTC
J: TRBJ2-1; size: -; length: 17; D: TRBD2; V: TRBV9; CDR3: CASSVGTSGGTNNEQFF; DNA: TGTGCCAGCAGCGTAGGGACTAGCGGGGGGACAAACAATGAGCAGTTCTTC
J: TRBJ2-3; size: -; length: 14; D: TRBD2; V: TRBV29-1; CDR3: CSVEGLANTDTQYF; DNA: TGCAGCGTTGAGGGACTAGCGAACACAGATACGCAGTATTTT
J: TRBJ2-3; size: few; length: 14; D: TRBD2; V: TRBV25-1; CDR3: CASSAGGSTDTQYF; DNA: TGTGCCAGCAGTGCGGGGGGTAGCACAGATACGCAGTATTTT
J: TRBJ1-2; size: -; length: 14; D: -; V: TRBV21-1; CDR3: CASSKDGRPYGYTF; DNA: TGTGCCAGCAGCAAAGATGGCAGGCCCTATGGCTACACCTTC
J: TRBJ2-1; size: -; length: 14; D: -; V: TRBV3-1; CDR3: CASSQETTYNEQFF; DNA: TGTGCCAGCAGCCAAGAAACCACCTACAATGAGCAGTTCTTC
J: TRBJ2-1; size: -; length: 13; D: -; V: TRBV7-9; CDR3: CASSKAVRGEQFF; DNA: TGTGCCAGCAGCAAGGCCGTGCGCGGCGAGCAGTTCTTC
J: TRBJ1-1; size: -; length: 12; D: -; V: TRBV7-2; CDR3: CASSVDSLEAFF; DNA: TGTGCCAGCAGCGTGGACAGCCTTGAAGCTTTCTTT
J: TRBJ2-3; size: -; length: 14; D: -; V: TRBV25-1; CDR3: CASSEASLRDTQYF; DNA: TGTGCCAGCAGTGAGGCGAGCTTAAGGGATACGCAGTATTTT
J: TRBJ2-1; size: -; length: 16; D: -; V: TRBV11-2; CDR3: CASSITGLLSYNEQFF; DNA: TGTGCCAGCAGCATCACAGGTCTTCTCTCCTACAATGAGCAGTTCTTC
J: TRBJ2-5; size: few; length: 14; D: -; V: TRBV5-5; CDR3: CASSFRTLGETQYF; DNA: TGTGCCAGCAGCTTCCGGACCCTGGGGGAGACCCAGTACTTC
J: TRBJ2-1; size: -; length: 14; D: TRBD2; V: TRBV20-1; CDR3: CSVPTSGSGNEQFF; DNA: TGCAGTGTCCCTACTAGCGGGAGTGGCAATGAGCAGTTCTTC
J: TRBJ2-7; size: -; length: 14; D: -; V: TRBV12-3/TRBV12-4; CDR3: CASSLGTSYNEQYF; DNA: TGTGCCAGCAGTTTAGGGACTTCGTACAATGAGCAGTACTTC
J: TRBJ2-3; size: -; length: 12; D: TRBD2; V: TRBV20-1; CDR3: CSAQREGDTQYF; DNA: TGCAGTGCTCAACGGGAGGGGGATACGCAGTATTTT
J: TRBJ2-3; size: -; length: 16; D: TRBD2; V: TRBV14; CDR3: CASSQDAGGSVDTQYF; DNA: TGTGCCAGCAGCCAGGACGCGGGGGGGTCCGTAGATACGCAGTATTTT
J: TRBJ2-7; size: -; length: 13; D: -; V: TRBV2; CDR3: CASRERTPYEQYF; DNA: TGTGCCAGCAGAGAAAGGACACCCTACGAGCAGTACTTC
J: TRBJ1-5; size: -; length: 15; D: -; V: TRBV15; CDR3: CATSQDKISGQPQHF; DNA: TGTGCCACCAGCCAAGATAAAATAAGCGGACAGCCCCAGCATTTT
J: TRBJ1-6; size: -; length: 13; D: -; V: TRBV20-1; CDR3: CSARRGNNSPLHF; DNA: TGCAGTGCTAGAAGGGGGAACAATTCACCCCTCCACTTT
J: TRBJ2-7; size: -; length: 12; D: -; V: TRBV20-1; CDR3: CSARAAEYEQYF; DNA: TGCAGTGCTAGAGCAGCGGAATACGAGCAGTACTTC
J: TRBJ2-5; size: -; length: 11; D: TRBD1; V: TRBV20-1; CDR3: CSAFTGDEQYF; DNA: TGCAGTGCTTTTACAGGGGATGAGCAGTACTTC
J: TRBJ1-2; size: -; length: 17; D: TRBD1; V: TRBV4-3; CDR3: CASSRRAGTDSLHGYTF; DNA: TGCGCCAGCAGCCGAAGAGCCGGGACAGACAGTTTGCATGGCTACACCTTC
J: TRBJ2-3; size: few; length: 15; D: -; V: TRBV5-1; CDR3: CASSNQDLSTDTQYF; DNA: TGCGCCAGCAGCAACCAGGACCTTAGCACAGATACGCAGTATTTT
J: TRBJ1-2; size: few; length: 13; D: -; V: TRBV7-2; CDR3: CASSLGGFGGYTF; DNA: TGTGCCAGCAGCTTAGGAGGGTTTGGTGGCTACACCTTC
J: TRBJ2-1; size: few; length: 15; D: TRBD2; V: TRBV5-1; CDR3: CASSALLAGGVEQFF; DNA: TGCGCCAGCAGCGCTTTGCTAGCGGGGGGAGTAGAGCAGTTCTTC
J: TRBJ2-4; size: -; length: 14; D: -; V: TRBV20-1; CDR3: CSAMRGWGKNIQYF; DNA: TGCAGTGCTATGCGGGGCTGGGGCAAAAACATTCAGTACTTC
J: TRBJ2-7; size: once; length: 16; D: TRBD2; V: TRBV2; CDR3: CASSGASGRSSYEQYF; DNA: TGTGCCAGCAGTGGGGCTAGCGGGAGGAGCTCCTACGAGCAGTACTTC
J: TRBJ2-7; size: few; length: 15; D: -; V: TRBV27; CDR3: CASSSRTMPPSEQYF; DNA: TGTGCCAGCAGTTCCAGGACTATGCCCCCCAGCGAGCAGTACTTC
J: TRBJ2-1; size: -; length: 16; D: TRBD2; V: TRBV4-1; CDR3: CASSQTPGLTYNEQFF; DNA: TGCGCCAGCAGCCAGACCCCGGGACTAACGTACAATGAGCAGTTCTTC
J: TRBJ2-4; size: few; length: 13; D: -; V: TRBV5-1; CDR3: CASSPRGSDIQYF; DNA: TGCGCCAGCAGCCCGAGAGGGTCGGACATTCAGTACTTC
J: TRBJ2-7; size: -; length: 15; D: -; V: TRBV4-2; CDR3: CASSQDPQEYYEQYF; DNA: TGTGCCAGCAGCCAAGACCCTCAGGAATACTACGAGCAGTACTTC
J: TRBJ2-5; size: -; length: 19; D: TRBD2; V: TRBV25-1; CDR3: CASSENSGGAFWWQETQYF; DNA: TGTGCCAGCAGTGAGAACAGCGGGGGGGCTTTTTGGTGGCAAGAGACCCAGTACTTC
J: TRBJ2-1; size: -; length: 13; D: -; V: TRBV10-3; CDR3: CAIIDDGVDEQFF; DNA: TGTGCCATCATCGATGACGGGGTCGATGAGCAGTTCTTC